The 16 T cell receptor beta chains in this list originate from one sample, sequenced in a study of cytomegalovirus exposure and HLA in healthy donors. The study ran its PCR with 60 Vbeta and 13 Jbeta primers. The data were produced by immunoSEQ multiplex PCR, yet TCRdb's version contains in-frame clones alone and is incomplete. The sample shows about 90,000 clones, roughly four fifths of them seen only once. The sample taken for sequencing was PBMCs. Receptors were obtained from a woman between 40 and 50 years old in good health and CMV-seropositive.

This clone was observed a handful of times. The chain recombines TRBV6-5 with TRBJ1-6; no reliable D call. CDR1 MNHEY and CDR2 SVGAGI come from the germline V gene. CDR3 length: 12 amino acids. V lost 4 bases, J lost 12 bases, and 10 bases lay in between. CDR3 amino acids: CASSSPSGPLHF. CDR3 in DNA: TGTGCCAGCAGTTCTCCGTCGGGACCCCTCCACTTT.

The chain employs TRBV25-1 and TRBJ2-1; tentatively, D is TRBD1 (6 bases). Looked up from germline, CDR1 is MGHDK and CDR2 is SYGVNS. This CDR3 spans 15 amino acids. Trimming left V 1 base short and J 5 bases short, with 12 bases between. Here the CDR3 reads CASSESTRDNNEQFF. The CDR3 DNA reads TGTGCCAGCAGTGAATCTACGAGGGACAACAATGAGCAGTTCTTC.

This clone was observed a handful of times. The chain employs TRBV5-8 and TRBJ2-1; D might be TRBD1 (6 bases). This CDR3 has 15 residues. Between the trimmed V and J ends, which lost 1 base and 5 bases, there was a span of 13 bases. Germline lookup yields CDR1 SGHTS and CDR2 YDEGEE. CDR3 protein: CASSLYGTGHNEQFF. In DNA form, the CDR3 reads TGTGCCAGCAGCTTGTATGGAACAGGGCACAATGAGCAGTTCTTC.

V and J are TRBV21-1 and TRBJ2-3; TRBD1, the table's D call, lacks a check against the DNA. TRBV21-1 represents a pseudogene. CDR3 length equals 17 residues. The CDR3 sequence: CASSTHIIRGHTDTQYF. The CDR3 bases are TGTGCCAGCAGCACCCACATTATCCGGGGACACACAGATACGCAGTATTTT.

CDR3 region: CASSPPRGAAINEQFF. The CDR3 nucleotides are TGTGCCAGTAGTCCTCCTCGGGGTGCAGCTATCAATGAGCAGTTCTTC. This chain joins TRBV19 and TRBJ2-1, with a possible D match to TRBD2 (5 bases). The CDR3 covers 16 residues. The germline gives CDR1 LNHDA, CDR2 SQIVND (reference sequence). Trimming took off 5 bases at V and 6 bases at J, with 20 bases between the two ends.

The chain links TRBV5-5 to TRBJ1-2, with 10 bases matching TRBD1. V lost 6 bases to trimming and J lost 7 bases; unmatched junction nucleotides: 15. Per the germline V gene, CDR1 is SGHKS and CDR2 is YYEKEE (reference sequence). The CDR3 runs 16 residues. DNA for the CDR3: TGTGCCAGCACCGGCCGCTCGGGACAGGGGACCGCTGGCTACACCTTC. It is translated as CASTGRSGQGTAGYTF. Filled out from reference TRBV5-5 and TRBJ1-2, the complete variable domain reads DAGVTQSPTHLIKTRGQQVTLRCSPISGHKSVSWYQQVLGQGPQFIFQYYEKEERGRGNFPDRFSARQFPNYSSELNVNALLLGDSALYLCASTGRSGQGTAGYTFGSGTRLTVV.

A single count supports this clone. This chain uses TRBV27 with TRBJ2-7; 10 bases fit TRBD2. The DNA end is a closer match to TRBJ2-1, so the J assignment may be wrong. Germline V gene lookup returns CDR1 MNHEY and CDR2 SMNVEV (reference sequence). This CDR3 comprises 17 residues. CDR3 sequence reads: CASSGGVLAGVGNEQFF. The CDR3 region has the DNA TGTGCCAGCAGTGGGGGGGTCCTAGCGGGAGTAGGCAATGAGCAGTTCTTC.

The CDR3 DNA reads TGTGCAGGCGGGAGTGTTACCGGGGAGCTGTTTTTT. It codes for CAGGSVTGELFF. This chain links TRBV25-1 with TRBJ2-2, with 7 bases fitting TRBD2. The germline V gene encodes CDR1 MGHDK and CDR2 SYGVNS. This CDR3 is built from 12 residues.

This clone was found a few times. J is TRBJ1-1 and V is TRBV11-3; unclear D gene. Germline V lookup: CDR1 SGHNT, CDR2 YENEEA. Trimming removed 1 base at V and 3 bases at J, with 6 bases between. CDR3 length: 13 residues. The CDR3 bases are TGTGCCAGCAGCTTAGGACTAGACACTGAAGCTTTCTTT. This gives the protein CASSLGLDTEAFF.

The chain carries TRBV29-1 and TRBJ1-1; TRBD1 matches at 7 bases. This CDR3 comprises 12 residues. Trimming took 5 bases from V and 3 from J; bases not matched to a gene: 3. The germline V gene encodes CDR1 SQVTM and CDR2 ANQGSEA. The CDR3 DNA follows: TGCAGCGTTTTAACAGGGGACACTGAAGCTTTCTTT. This encodes CSVLTGDTEAFF.

The chain joins TRBV7-2 to TRBJ1-3; perhaps TRBD1 as D (5 bases). Trimming took 0 bases from V and 3 from J, leaving 9 bases between them. CDR3 size: 15 residues. Germline loops: CDR1 SGHTA, CDR2 FQGNSA. This CDR3 reads CASSLAQGDGNTIYF. The CDR3, as DNA: TGTGCCAGCAGCTTAGCGCAAGGGGATGGAAACACCATATATTTT.

This clone appeared once. This chain links TRBV6-4 with TRBJ2-7; tentative D call: TRBD2 (6 bases). The CDR3 sequence is 15 residues long. Germline V gene data show CDR1 as MRHNA and CDR2 as SNTAGT. V was pared by 10 bases and J by 1 base, with 20 bases between. The CDR3, as DNA: TGTGCCACCGTGCCGGGACTCGTCCCTTCCTACGAGCAGTACTTC. Protein product: CATVPGLVPSYEQYF.

In regard to this clone: Relative to the germline gene, one junction end is altered; a read error may explain this. The J gene is TRBJ1-6, the V gene TRBV6-5; 8 positions match TRBD1. The CDR3 contains 15 residues. Germline V CDR1 and CDR2: MNHEY, SVGAGI. CDR3 DNA: TGTGCCAGCAGCTACTCGGGACAGGCGAATTCACCCCTCCACTTT. Translating gives CASSYSGQANSPLHF.

This sequence joins TRBV11-3 and TRBJ2-7; 8 nucleotides agree with TRBD2. The J segment lost 2 bases and the V segment lost 3 bases, leaving 6 bases of the junction unmatched. Germline V gene lookup returns CDR1 SGHNT and CDR2 YENEEA. This CDR3 has 15 amino acids. CDR3 amino acids: CASSFSGTLTYEQYF. The DNA for the CDR3 is TGTGCCAGCAGCTTTAGCGGGACCCTAACCTACGAGCAGTACTTC.

This clone was found a few times. This chain joins TRBV5-4 and TRBJ1-4; 7 nucleotides agree with TRBD1. With 4 bases clipped from V and 3 bases from J, the junction kept 3 bases outside the gene matches. The CDR3 has 14 residues. The V gene's germline CDR1 is SGHNT and CDR2 YYREEE (reference sequence). CDR3 DNA: TGTGCCAGCAGCGGGGGACAGTCTAATGAAAAACTGTTTTTT. The encoded protein is CASSGGQSNEKLFF.

This clone was seen a handful of times. This sequence joins TRBV10-3 and TRBJ2-6; no clear D. Trimming pared 5 bases from V and 0 bases from J, leaving 5 bases between. The CDR3 runs 14 residues. Germline values: CDR1 ENHRY, CDR2 SYGVKD. Written as DNA, the CDR3 is TGTGCCATCAGTACAGACTCTGGGGCCAACGTCCTGACTTTC. Protein: CAISTDSGANVLTF.